The following is a TCR beta chain sequence with its context. Antigen specificity is unknown. Trimming took 5 bases from V and 3 from J; bases not matched to a gene: 8. Germline-derived CDR1 and CDR2 are SGDLS and YYNGEE. The CDR3 is 15 residues long. This sample is part of a study of cytomegalovirus exposure and HLA in healthy donors. PCR employed 60 Vbeta and 13 Jbeta primers. The data were produced by immunoSEQ multiplex PCR, yet TCRdb's version contains in-frame clones alone and is incomplete. The sample gives under 200,000 clones, approximately 80% of which show up once; 1.5% to 2% is in the top ten. Overall study results and limits: Presence/absence analyses rested on an assumption that sequencing depth was roughly uniform across donors. While the bulk of TCR sequences proved rare, some public TCRs turned up in many donors. When analyzed later, a missense DCLRE1C variant was found to be linked to TCR beta V- and J-gene trimming.

The donors comprised healthy bone marrow donors. The V gene is TRBV9, the J gene TRBJ2-3, with 8 bases lining up with TRBD2. Sequenced sample: PBMCs. The clonotype originates from a woman aged 25-40 years in good health and CMV-seronegative. CDR3 DNA: TGTGCCAGCAGTGAGGGACTAGTCCCGACAGATACGCAGTATTTT. It translates to CASSEGLVPTDTQYF.